This passage covers 10 T cell receptor beta chains from one sample sequenced in a study of glioma-infiltrating T cells. Using RNA template, CDR3s of TCR alpha and beta were amplified with iRepertoire arm-PCR. TCRdb called the multiplex PCR reads again in MiXCR, with one record for every CDR3 protein. The repertoire holds roughly 120,000 distinct CDR3 sequences, with roughly 25% as singletons. Source material: glioma tissue, nonneoplastic brain tissue, or PBMCs (not recorded which). These receptor sequences come from a human donor with low-grade glioma or glioblastoma, undergoing nonglioma brain surgery, or in good health (not recorded which).

This clonotype was recorded many times. The J gene is TRBJ1-2, the V gene TRBV7-9, with TRBD1 as a possible D gene (5 bases). V shed 3 bases and J shed 8 bases, with 16 bases lying between them. CDR3 size: 14 residues. Per germline, CDR1 SEHNR and CDR2 FQNEAQ (reference sequence). CDR3 DNA: TGTGCCAGCAGCTTGGGGGGAAATACCGTCGGCTACACCTTC. Translating it yields CASSLGGNTVGYTF.

This clonotype was found many times. The chain carries TRBV7-2 and TRBJ1-1; weak D call: TRBD1 (6 bases). Germline CDR1 and CDR2: SGHTA and FQGNSA. The CDR3 contains 17 residues. Trimming removed 5 bases from V and 2 bases from J, with 21 bases in between. The DNA of the CDR3 is TGTGCCAGCAGCCGCGGGCCCACGGGGGCCGGAAACACTGAAGCTTTCTTT. Encoded protein: CASSRGPTGAGNTEAFF.

Worth noting for this clonotype: This sequence may be a read error, since a much larger clone differs from it by one base. This chain uses TRBV6-2 or TRBV6-3 with TRBJ1-2, with TRBD1 matching 7 bases. Per the germline V gene, CDR1 is MNHEY and CDR2 is SVGEGT. Trimming at V came to 5 bases and at J to 6 bases, leaving 3 bases not matched to a gene. CDR3 length equals 12 residues. CDR3 DNA: TGTGCCAGCAGTCTAGACAGGGATGGCTACACCTTC. It codes for CASSLDRDGYTF.

This clonotype was recorded at least ten times. This rearrangement joins TRBV20-1 to TRBJ1-1; no clear D. The germline CDR1 and CDR2 sequences are DFQATT and SNEGSKA (reference sequence). The CDR3 runs to 14 residues. V lost 5 bases, J lost 0 bases, and 13 bases lay in between. The CDR3 loop reads CSALLGSMNTEAFF. The CDR3 region has the DNA TGCAGTGCTCTTTTAGGGTCCATGAACACTGAAGCTTTCTTT.

Points on this clonotype: This may stem from a read error, because a much larger clone lies one nucleotide away. The conserved closing phenylalanine or tryptophan is absent in this CDR3, likely reflecting a read error. The chain recombines TRBV2 with TRBJ1-6; 8 bases line up with TRBD1. Germline CDR1 is SNHLY and CDR2 is FYNNEI. This CDR3 is 16 amino acids long. The ends lost 4 bases at V and 2 bases at J; junction bases unmatched: 4. CDR3 in DNA: TGTGCCAGCAGTGCCCCAGGGGGCGCCTATAATTCACCCCTCCACCTT. Its protein product is CASSAPGGAYNSPLHL.

At least ten counts were recorded for this clonotype. V is TRBV6-1 and J is TRBJ2-1; D remains ambiguous. The germline CDR1 and CDR2 sequences are MNHNS and SASEGT. The germline V and J ends were trimmed by 7 bases and 0 bases, with 7 bases remaining between them. There are 13 residues in the CDR3. CDR3 coding DNA: TGTGCCAGCACTGGACGCTCCTACAATGAGCAGTTCTTC. It yields the protein CASTGRSYNEQFF.

This clonotype was seen many times. V usage is TRBV29-1 and J usage is TRBJ2-5; 8 positions agree with TRBD2. Per germline, CDR1 SQVTM and CDR2 ANQGSEA. This CDR3 contains 15 residues. Trimming removed 4 bases from V and 5 bases from J; junction bases left unmatched: 12. CDR3 in DNA: TGCAGCGTTGTTCCGTTAGCGGGGACTTACGAGACCCAGTACTTC. Protein product: CSVVPLAGTYETQYF.

The chain recombines TRBV29-1 with TRBJ1-1; D not certain. This CDR3 is built from 11 residues. The ends were cut back, 6 bases at V and 5 bases at J, with 10 bases in the middle. Germline V gene lookup returns CDR1 SQVTM and CDR2 ANQGSEA. CDR3 in DNA: TGCAGCGTGGACGGTGGGACTGAAGCTTTCTTT. It is translated as CSVDGGTEAFF. The full variable domain, completed using reference TRBV29-1 and TRBJ1-1, is SAVISQKPSRDICQRGTSLTIQCQVDSQVTMMFWYRQQPGQSLTLIATANQGSEATYESGFVIDKFPISRPNLTFSTLTVSNMSPEDSSIYLCSVDGGTEAFFGQGTRLTVV.

This clonotype was found many times. This chain uses TRBV7-2 with TRBJ2-1; D perhaps matches TRBD2 (6 bases). The ends were cut back, 2 bases at V and 7 bases at J, with 18 bases in the middle. Germline V gene sequence: CDR1 SGHTA, CDR2 FQGNSA. CDR3 size: 16 residues. As DNA, the CDR3 is TGTGCCAGCAGCTTACTTTCCGGTGGGGGGTGGAATGAGCAGTTCTTC. Translated, it gives CASSLLSGGGWNEQFF.

Ten or more counts support this clonotype. This chain joins TRBV7-6 and TRBJ2-7, with 11 bases identical to TRBD2. CDR1 and CDR2 (germline): SGHVS, FNYEAQ. The CDR3 has 16 residues. V shed 0 bases, J shed 4 bases, and the junction held 5 bases outside the gene matches. The CDR3 loop is CASSLALAGGGYEQYF. The DNA for the CDR3 is TGTGCCAGCAGCTTAGCGCTAGCGGGAGGAGGGTACGAGCAGTACTTC.